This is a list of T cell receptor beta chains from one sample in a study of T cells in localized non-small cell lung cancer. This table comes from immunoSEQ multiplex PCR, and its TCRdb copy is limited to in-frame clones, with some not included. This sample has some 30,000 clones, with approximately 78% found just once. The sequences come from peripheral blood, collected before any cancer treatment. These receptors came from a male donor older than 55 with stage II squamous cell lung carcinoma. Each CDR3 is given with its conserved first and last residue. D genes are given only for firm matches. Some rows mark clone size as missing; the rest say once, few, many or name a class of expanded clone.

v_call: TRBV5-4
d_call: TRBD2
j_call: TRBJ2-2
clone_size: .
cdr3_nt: TGTGCCAGCAGCTCGGGACTAGTCGGCAACACCGGGGAGCTGTTTTTT
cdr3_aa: CASSSGLVGNTGELFF

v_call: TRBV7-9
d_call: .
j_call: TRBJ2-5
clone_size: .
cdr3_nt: TGTGCCAGCAGCTTAGCGGGAGGGGGCGAGACCCAGTACTTC
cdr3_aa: CASSLAGGGETQYF

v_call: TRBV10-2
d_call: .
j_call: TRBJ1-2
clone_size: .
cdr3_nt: TGCGCCAGTTTGGATCCTGCTAACTATGGCTACACCTTC
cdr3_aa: CASLDPANYGYTF

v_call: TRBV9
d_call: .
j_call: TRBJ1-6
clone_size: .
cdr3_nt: TGTGCCAGCAGCGTAGCGGCAGGCGAGGGTTCACCCCTCCACTTT
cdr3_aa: CASSVAAGEGSPLHF

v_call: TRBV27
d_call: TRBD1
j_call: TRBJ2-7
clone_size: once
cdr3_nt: TGTGCCAGCAGTCGGGACAGAGCCACCTACGAGCAGTACTTC
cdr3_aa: CASSRDRATYEQYF

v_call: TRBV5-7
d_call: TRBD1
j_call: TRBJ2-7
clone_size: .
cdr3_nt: TGTGCCAGCAGCACCGGACAGGACTCCTACGAGCAGTACTTC
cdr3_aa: CASSTGQDSYEQYF

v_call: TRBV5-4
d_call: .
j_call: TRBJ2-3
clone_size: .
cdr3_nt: TGTGCCAGCAGCACCACGCCCGGGACCACAGATACGCAGTATTTT
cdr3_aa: CASSTTPGTTDTQYF

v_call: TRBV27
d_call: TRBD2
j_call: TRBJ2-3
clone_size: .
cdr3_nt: TGTGCCAGCAGTCCTGGACTAGCGGGGGGGCCACTCTTCTTCACAGATACGCAGTATTTT
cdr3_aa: CASSPGLAGGPLFFTDTQYF

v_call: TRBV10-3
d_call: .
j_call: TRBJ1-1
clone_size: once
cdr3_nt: TGTGCCATCAGTGATTCCAGAGGCGGTGGAGTTCGGGACACTGAAGCTTTCTTT
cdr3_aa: CAISDSRGGGVRDTEAFF

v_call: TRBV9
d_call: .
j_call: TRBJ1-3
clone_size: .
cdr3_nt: TGTGCCAGCAGCGGAGGGGTAGCGCTCTCTGGAAACACCATATATTTT
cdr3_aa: CASSGGVALSGNTIYF

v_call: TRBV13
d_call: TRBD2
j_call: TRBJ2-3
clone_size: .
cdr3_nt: TGTGCCAGCAGCTGGGCCGGGGGGTCGCAGGATACGCAGTATTTT
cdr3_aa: CASSWAGGSQDTQYF

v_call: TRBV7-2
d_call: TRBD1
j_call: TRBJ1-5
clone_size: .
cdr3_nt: TGTGCCAGCACCACCTCAGGGGGAGGTCAGCCCCAGCATTTT
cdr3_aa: CASTTSGGGQPQHF

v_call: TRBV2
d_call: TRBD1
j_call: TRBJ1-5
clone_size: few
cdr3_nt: TGTGCCAGCAAGGACAGGGCTGGCAATCAGCCCCAGCATTTT
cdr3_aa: CASKDRAGNQPQHF

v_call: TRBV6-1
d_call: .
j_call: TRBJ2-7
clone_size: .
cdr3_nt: TGTGCCAGCAGGGGACCGCTCTACGAGCAGTACTTC
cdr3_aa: CASRGPLYEQYF